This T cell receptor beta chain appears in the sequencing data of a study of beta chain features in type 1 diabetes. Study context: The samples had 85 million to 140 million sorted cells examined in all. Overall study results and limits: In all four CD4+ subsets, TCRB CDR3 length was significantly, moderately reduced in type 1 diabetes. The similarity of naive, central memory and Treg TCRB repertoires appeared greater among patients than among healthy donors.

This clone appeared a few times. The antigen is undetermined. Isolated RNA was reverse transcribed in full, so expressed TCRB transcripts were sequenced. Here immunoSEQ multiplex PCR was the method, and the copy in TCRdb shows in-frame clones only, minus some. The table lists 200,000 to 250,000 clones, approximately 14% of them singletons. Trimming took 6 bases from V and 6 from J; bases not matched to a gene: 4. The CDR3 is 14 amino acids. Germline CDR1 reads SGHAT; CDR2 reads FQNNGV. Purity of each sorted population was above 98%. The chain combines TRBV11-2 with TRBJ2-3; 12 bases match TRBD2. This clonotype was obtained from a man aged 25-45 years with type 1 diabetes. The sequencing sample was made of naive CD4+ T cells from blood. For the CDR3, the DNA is TGTGCCAGCAGTCCTGGACTAGCGGGGGATACGCAGTATTTT. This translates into CASSPGLAGDTQYF.